Following are 10 T cell receptor beta chains from one sample sequenced in a study of cytomegalovirus exposure and HLA in healthy donors. Use of 60 Vbeta and 13 Jbeta primers characterized the PCR. Profiling relied on immunoSEQ multiplex PCR, and the TCRdb table lists in-frame clones only, not all of them. This table holds some 170,000 clones, about three quarters found once. Material: PBMCs. The receptors come from a man between 35 and 55 years old in good health and CMV-seropositive.

This clone has more than one count but fewer than ten. This chain connects TRBV6-1 to TRBJ1-4, with D perhaps matching TRBD1 (5 bases). The germline gives CDR1 MNHNS, CDR2 SASEGT. V lost 7 bases, J lost 5 bases, and 11 bases lay in between. The CDR3 spans 13 residues. CDR3 loop: CASKPGMNEKLFF. DNA of the CDR3: TGTGCCAGCAAGCCAGGGATGAATGAAAAACTGTTTTTT.

This chain connects TRBV5-1 to TRBJ2-1, with a possible D match to TRBD2 (5 bases). Trimming left V 1 base short and J 7 bases short, with 9 bases between. The V gene's germline CDR1 is SGHRS and CDR2 YFSETQ. The CDR3 has 13 residues. The CDR3 region is CASSLLARNEQFF. The CDR3 DNA reads TGCGCCAGCAGCTTGTTAGCGCGGAATGAGCAGTTCTTC.

The rearrangement uses TRBV5-1 and TRBJ2-1, with 7 bases aligning to TRBD2. The CDR3 is 14 amino acids. Unmatched junction bases numbered 5, after V lost 0 bases and J lost 8 bases. Germline V CDR1 and CDR2: SGHRS, YFSETQ. The CDR3 DNA is TGCGCCAGCAGCTTGGAGTCGGGGGGATATGAGCAGTTCTTC. Translated, it gives CASSLESGGYEQFF.

J is TRBJ2-3 and V is TRBV27; the match to TRBD2 covers 9 bases. The CDR3 totals 15 residues. J lost 5 bases, V lost 4 bases, and 7 bases had no gene match. In germline, CDR1 is MNHEY, CDR2 SMNVEV (reference sequence). As DNA, the CDR3 is TGTGCCAGCAGTTCCTCAGCGGGAGGAGAAGATACGCAGTATTTT. It specifies CASSSSAGGEDTQYF.

The chain combines TRBV28 with TRBJ1-5; tentatively, D is TRBD1 (5 bases). This CDR3 comprises 14 residues. Germline CDR1 MDHEN, CDR2 SYDVKM. V lost 6 bases and J lost 6, with 15 bases in between. The DNA for the CDR3 is TGTGCCAGCAGCTCGAATCAGGGTTCTCAGCCCCAGCATTTT. It yields the protein CASSSNQGSQPQHF. Filled out from reference TRBV28 and TRBJ1-5, the complete variable domain reads DVKVTQSSRYLVKRTGEKVFLECVQDMDHENMFWYRQDPGLGLRLIYFSYDVKMKEKGDIPEGYSVSREKKERFSLILESASTNQTSMYLCASSSNQGSQPQHFGDGTRLSIL.

The rearrangement joins TRBV7-2 to TRBJ2-7; 10 bases fit TRBD2. The CDR3 loop spans 14 amino acids. With V trimmed by 4 bases and J by 0 bases, 0 bases remained unmatched. Germline V gene sequence: CDR1 SGHTA, CDR2 FQGNSA. The CDR3 nucleotides are TGTGCCAGCAGCTGGACTAGCGGCTCCTACGAGCAGTACTTC. It translates to CASSWTSGSYEQYF.

The V and J genes are TRBV6-1 and TRBJ1-2; tentatively, D is TRBD1 (5 bases). The CDR3 length is 14 residues. The germline V and J ends were trimmed by 2 bases and 4 bases, with 11 bases remaining between them. Germline CDR1 and CDR2: MNHNS and SASEGT. The DNA for the CDR3 is TGTGCCAGCAGTGAACCCAGGGCGAGCTATGGCTACACCTTC. This sequence encodes CASSEPRASYGYTF.

The gene calls are TRBV6-1 and TRBJ2-7; the D gene is possibly TRBD2 (6 bases). Trimming stripped 7 bases from V and 2 bases from J, with 15 bases between. Germline V lookup: CDR1 MNHNS, CDR2 SASEGT. The CDR3 is 14 residues long. Here the CDR3 DNA reads TGTGCCAGCAAGATACGGGACTTCACCTACGAGCAGTACTTC. Translating gives CASKIRDFTYEQYF.

The chain uses TRBV7-3 and TRBJ2-5, with 8 bases lining up with TRBD1. The CDR3 extends over 15 amino acids. The germline V gene encodes CDR1 SGHTA and CDR2 FQGTGA. The V gene end was trimmed by 0 bases and the J gene end by 5 bases; junction bases not matched to a gene: 5. CDR3 sequence: CASSLTPGGTETQYF. CDR3 bases: TGTGCCAGCAGCTTAACTCCAGGGGGCACGGAGACCCAGTACTTC.

The chain employs TRBV28 and TRBJ2-2, with D perhaps matching TRBD1 (6 bases). Germline values: CDR1 MDHEN, CDR2 SYDVKM. The CDR3 is made up of 15 amino acids. Deletions cut 2 bases from V and 1 base from J, with 8 bases between. The CDR3 spells CASSLGQLNTGELFF. For the CDR3, the DNA is TGTGCCAGCAGTTTAGGACAGCTGAACACCGGGGAGCTGTTTTTT.